The 9 T cell receptor beta chains reported below all come from one sample, sequenced in a study of T cell changes during pregnancy in multiple sclerosis. Profiling relied on immunoSEQ multiplex PCR, and the TCRdb table lists in-frame clones only, not all of them. Of tens of thousands of clones listed, about 91% are singletons. This sample comprised peripheral blood, obtained before pregnancy. Receptors originate from a female donor with multiple sclerosis, enrolled in a pregnancy study.

V and J are TRBV10-3 and TRBJ1-4, with TRBD1 identical over 7 bases. V lost 8 bases to trimming and J lost 4 bases; unmatched junction nucleotides: 1. The germline CDR1 and CDR2 sequences are ENHRY and SYGVKD. The CDR3 length is 12 residues. The CDR3 reads CAIGDSNEKLFF. The CDR3 DNA reads as TGTGCCATCGGGGACAGTAATGAAAAACTGTTTTTT.

The V and J genes are TRBV5-1 and TRBJ2-7, with TRBD2 as a possible D gene (6 bases). Per the germline V gene, CDR1 is SGHRS and CDR2 is YFSETQ. The CDR3 is 16 residues long. The V and J ends lost 4 bases and 6 bases respectively, with 23 bases between them. CDR3 amino acids: CASSEKPGLFSVEQYF. CDR3 nucleotides: TGCGCCAGCAGCGAGAAACCGGGACTCTTTTCAGTCGAGCAGTACTTC.

V is TRBV6-4 and J is TRBJ2-3, with 11 bases lining up with TRBD2. The CDR3 extends over 15 amino acids. Trimming took 6 bases from V and 3 from J; bases not matched to a gene: 5. Germline V lookup: CDR1 MRHNA, CDR2 SNTAGT. The CDR3 sequence: CASSLTSGRTDTQYF. CDR3 DNA sequence: TGTGCCAGCAGCCTAACTAGCGGGAGAACAGATACGCAGTATTTT.

Note on this clone: Just one base apart from a much larger clone, this may be a read error. In nucleotides, the CDR3 is TGTGCCAGCAGCGGCCGGGACAGCTCCTACAATGAGCAGTTCTTC. Translated: CASSGRDSSYNEQFF. The V and J genes are TRBV5-4 and TRBJ2-1; 7 positions agree with TRBD1. The V gene end was trimmed by 4 bases and the J gene end by 0 bases; junction bases not matched to a gene: 4. The CDR3 loop spans 15 amino acids. Germline V gives CDR1 SGHNT, CDR2 YYREEE (reference sequence).

The V and J genes are TRBV5-4 and TRBJ1-1, with D possibly TRBD1 on 5 matching bases. V lost 6 bases, J lost 1 base, and 19 bases lay in between. This CDR3 spans 16 amino acids. The germline CDR1 and CDR2 sequences are SGHNT and YYREEE (reference sequence). CDR3 sequence reads: CASTPSGVMRNTEAFF. For the CDR3, the DNA is TGTGCCAGCACCCCCTCGGGGGTAATGCGGAACACTGAAGCTTTCTTT.

The chain carries TRBV19 and TRBJ2-2; 11 bases map to TRBD2. V trimming: 2 bases; J trimming: 7 bases; junction bases outside the gene matches: 3. This CDR3 spans 15 amino acids. Per the germline V gene, CDR1 is LNHDA and CDR2 is SQIVND (reference sequence). CDR3 loop: CASSITSGSNGELFF. CDR3 DNA sequence: TGTGCCAGTAGTATAACTAGCGGGAGTAACGGGGAGCTGTTTTTT.

The gene calls are TRBV10-3 and TRBJ2-3; tentative D call: TRBD1 (6 bases). The V and J ends lost 6 bases and 0 bases respectively, with 13 bases between them. This CDR3 comprises 15 residues. Looked up from germline, CDR1 is ENHRY and CDR2 is SYGVKD. The CDR3 sequence: CAIRGPGHSTDTQYF. DNA for the CDR3: TGTGCCATCAGGGGGCCGGGACATAGCACAGATACGCAGTATTTT.

This chain connects TRBV27 to TRBJ2-5, with D possibly matching TRBD2 (6 bases). Between the trimmed V and J ends, which lost 5 bases and 5 bases, there was a span of 15 bases. The CDR3 runs 14 residues. Germline values: CDR1 MNHEY, CDR2 SMNVEV (reference sequence). The CDR3, as DNA: TGTGCCAGCAGTCCCGGGGGTCGCGGGGAGACCCAGTACTTC. It translates to CASSPGGRGETQYF.

The rearrangement uses TRBV6-1 and TRBJ2-5, with 7 bases that match TRBD1. V trimming: 6 bases; J trimming: 7 bases; junction bases outside the gene matches: 14. The CDR3 runs to 15 residues. CDR1 is MNHNS and CDR2 is SASEGT in the germline V gene. In nucleotides, the CDR3 is TGTGCCAGCAGCGCCCAGAGGACAGGATCAGGGACCCAGTACTTC. Protein product: CASSAQRTGSGTQYF.